Listed here are 2 T cell receptor beta chains from one sample, sequenced in a study of technical replicates of blood from several donors. Method: immunoSEQ multiplex PCR; TCRdb's copy keeps in-frame clones and lacks some. The sample holds over 45,000 clones, 92% seen once. Material for sequencing was PBMCs. These receptors were collected from a human donor in good health. Some clones in this sample may be carry-over from other donors' samples.

This chain uses TRBV7-2 with TRBJ2-1; TRBD1 agrees at 8 bases. Germline loops: CDR1 SGHTA, CDR2 FQGNSA. The CDR3 consists of 15 residues. V lost 5 bases to trimming and J lost 2 bases; unmatched junction nucleotides: 5. The CDR3 loop is CASSLDRGPYNEQFF. CDR3 coding DNA: TGTGCCAGCAGCCTTGACAGGGGTCCCTACAATGAGCAGTTCTTC. Combining the CDR3 with reference TRBV7-2 and TRBJ2-1 gives the whole variable domain GAGVSQSPSNKVTEKGKDVELRCDPISGHTALYWYRQSLGQGLEFLIYFQGNSAPDKSGLPSDRFSAERTGGSVSTLTIQRTQQEDSAVYLCASSLDRGPYNEQFFGPGTRLTVL.

CDR3 sequence reads: CASSQDQGAHEKLFF. CDR3 nucleotide sequence: TGCGCCAGCAGCCAAGATCAGGGGGCTCACGAAAAACTGTTTTTT. The gene calls are TRBV4-3 and TRBJ1-4; 8 bases align to TRBD1. The germline V gene has CDR1 LGHNA and CDR2 YSLEER. V lost 0 bases to trimming and J lost 8 bases; unmatched junction nucleotides: 5. The CDR3 covers 15 residues.